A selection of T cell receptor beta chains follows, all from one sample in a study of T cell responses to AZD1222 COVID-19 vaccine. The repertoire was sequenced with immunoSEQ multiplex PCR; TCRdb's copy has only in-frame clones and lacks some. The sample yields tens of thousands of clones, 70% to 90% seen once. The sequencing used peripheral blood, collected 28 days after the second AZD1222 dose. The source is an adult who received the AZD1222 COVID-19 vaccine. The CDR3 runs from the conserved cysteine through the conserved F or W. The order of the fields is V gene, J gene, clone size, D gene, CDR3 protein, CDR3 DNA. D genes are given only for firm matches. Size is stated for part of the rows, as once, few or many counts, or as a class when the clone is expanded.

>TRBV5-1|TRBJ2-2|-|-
CASSLLGQVGELFF
TGCGCCAGCAGCTTGTTGGGGCAGGTCGGGGAGCTGTTTTTT
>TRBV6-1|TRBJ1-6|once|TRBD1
CASSGPRGISYNSPLHF
TGTGCCAGCAGTGGTCCCAGGGGGATCTCCTATAATTCACCCCTCCACTTT
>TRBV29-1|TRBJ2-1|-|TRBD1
CSVAVQGASEQFF
TGCAGCGTTGCAGTCCAGGGGGCTAGTGAGCAGTTCTTC
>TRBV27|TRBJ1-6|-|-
CASSLMGGRSPLHF
TGTGCCAGCAGTTTAATGGGGGGAAGATCACCCCTCCACTTT
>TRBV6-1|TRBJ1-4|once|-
CASSEGGRLGEKLFF
TGTGCCAGCAGTGAAGGTGGTAGGCTGGGTGAAAAACTGTTTTTT
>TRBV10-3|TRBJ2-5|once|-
CAISQVRGETQYF
TGTGCCATCAGCCAGGTTCGGGGGGAGACCCAGTACTTC
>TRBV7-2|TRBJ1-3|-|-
CASSLSVFSGNTIYF
TGTGCCAGCAGCTTATCAGTCTTCTCTGGAAACACCATATATTTT
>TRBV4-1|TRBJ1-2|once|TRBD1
CASSQGRQGVGQVWSYGYTF
TGCGCCAGCAGCCAAGGTCGACAGGGGGTGGGGCAGGTGTGGTCGTATGGCTACACCTTC
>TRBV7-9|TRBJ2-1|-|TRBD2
CASSHGLAGGDEQFF
TGTGCCAGCAGCCACGGACTAGCGGGAGGGGATGAGCAGTTCTTC
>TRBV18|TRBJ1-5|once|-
CASSPQGDNQPQHF
TGTGCCAGCTCACCACAAGGGGACAATCAGCCCCAGCATTTT
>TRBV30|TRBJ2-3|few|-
CAWGAGFTDTQYF
TGTGCCTGGGGGGCGGGGTTCACAGATACGCAGTATTTT
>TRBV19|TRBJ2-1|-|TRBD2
CASSPGLAVNEQFF
TGTGCCAGTAGTCCGGGACTAGCGGTAAATGAGCAGTTCTTC
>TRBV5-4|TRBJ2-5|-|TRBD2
CASSSGTSGKETQYF
TGTGCCAGCAGCTCCGGGACTAGCGGCAAAGAGACCCAGTACTTC
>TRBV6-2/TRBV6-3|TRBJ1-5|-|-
CASSLSRQHYSNQPQHF
TGTGCCAGCAGTCTCTCGCGACAGCATTATAGCAATCAGCCCCAGCATTTT
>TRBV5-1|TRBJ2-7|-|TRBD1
CASARNIGDRFNLVRYEQYF
TGCGCCAGCGCCCGAAATATCGGGGACAGGTTTAATCTTGTCCGGTACGAGCAGTACTTC
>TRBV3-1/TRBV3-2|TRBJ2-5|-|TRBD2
CASSQFPLQALAGVGETQYF
TGTGCCAGCAGCCAATTTCCGCTTCAGGCTCTAGCGGGAGTCGGCGAGACCCAGTACTTC
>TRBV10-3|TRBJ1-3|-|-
CATQGSGNTIYF
TGTGCCACACAGGGTAGTGGAAACACCATATATTTT
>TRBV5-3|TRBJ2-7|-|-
CARSFLGPGDEQYF
TGTGCCAGAAGCTTCCTGGGCCCCGGGGACGAGCAGTACTTC
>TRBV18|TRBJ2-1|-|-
CASSPVYRTYNEQFF
TGTGCCAGCTCACCTGTCTATCGAACCTACAATGAGCAGTTCTTC
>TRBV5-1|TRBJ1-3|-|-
CASSLGGVPGNTIYF
TGCGCCAGCAGCTTGGGGGGGGTCCCTGGAAACACCATATATTTT
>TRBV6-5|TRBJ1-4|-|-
CASSPGASDEKLFF
TGTGCCAGCAGCCCCGGGGCGTCGGATGAAAAACTGTTTTTT
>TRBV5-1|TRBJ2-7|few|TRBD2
CASSLGLAGVVGEQYF
TGCGCCAGCAGCTTGGGACTAGCGGGGGTGGTAGGGGAGCAGTACTTC
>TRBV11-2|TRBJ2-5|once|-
CASSLGETQYF
TGTGCCAGCAGCTTGGGAGAGACCCAGTACTTC
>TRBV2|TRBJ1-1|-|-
CASSEAGGVGTEAFF
TGTGCCAGCAGTGAAGCCGGCGGCGTAGGAACTGAAGCTTTCTTT
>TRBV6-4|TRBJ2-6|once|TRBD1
CASSADRGSGANVLTF
TGTGCCAGCAGTGCTGACAGGGGTTCTGGGGCCAACGTCCTGACTTTC
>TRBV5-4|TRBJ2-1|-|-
CASSLSTSRDEQFF
TGTGCCAGCAGCTTGTCGACTTCCCGAGATGAGCAGTTCTTC
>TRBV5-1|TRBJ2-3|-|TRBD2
CASSLGGLAGTDTQYF
TGCGCCAGCAGCTTGGGCGGACTAGCGGGAACTGATACGCAGTATTTT
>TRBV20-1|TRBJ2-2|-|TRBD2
CSASLLAGGKAGELFF
TGCAGTGCTAGTTTACTAGCGGGAGGGAAGGCCGGGGAGCTGTTTTTT
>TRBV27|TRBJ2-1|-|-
CASSSPPTGYNEQFF
TGTGCCAGCAGTTCCCCCCCGACAGGTTACAATGAGCAGTTCTTC
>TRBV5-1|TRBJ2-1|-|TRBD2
CASSLLPWTSGNNEQFF
TGCGCCAGCAGCCTTTTGCCTTGGACTAGTGGAAACAATGAGCAGTTCTTC
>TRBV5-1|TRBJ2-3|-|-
CASSWSSQTDTQYF
TGCGCCAGCAGCTGGTCATCACAAACAGATACGCAGTATTTT
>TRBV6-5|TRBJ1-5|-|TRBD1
CASNRDRVGQPQHF
TGTGCCAGCAACAGGGACAGGGTCGGACAGCCCCAGCATTTT
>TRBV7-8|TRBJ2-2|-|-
CASVGAAGELFF
TGTGCCAGCGTAGGGGCCGCCGGGGAGCTGTTTTTT
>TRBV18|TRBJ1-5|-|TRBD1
CASSPGQSNQPQHF
TGTGCCAGCTCTCCGGGACAGAGCAATCAGCCCCAGCATTTT
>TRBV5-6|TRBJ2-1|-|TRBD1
CASSQDRGQVNNEQFF
TGTGCCAGCAGCCAGGACAGGGGGCAGGTGAACAATGAGCAGTTCTTC
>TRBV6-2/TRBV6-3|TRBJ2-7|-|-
CASSYSDYEQYF
TGTGCCAGCAGTTACTCGGATTACGAGCAGTACTTC
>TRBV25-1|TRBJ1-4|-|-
CASSDLGGRQTTNEKLFF
TGTGCCAGCAGTGATTTAGGGGGGCGACAGACAACTAATGAAAAACTGTTTTTT
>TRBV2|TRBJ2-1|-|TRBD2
CATRRQIAGGREQFF
TGTGCCACCCGCCGCCAAATAGCGGGTGGGAGGGAGCAGTTCTTC
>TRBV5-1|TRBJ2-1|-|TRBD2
CASSFSGREYNEQFF
TGCGCCAGCAGCTTTAGCGGGAGGGAGTACAATGAGCAGTTCTTC
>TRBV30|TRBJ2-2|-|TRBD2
CAWSASGGRTGELFF
TGTGCCTGGAGTGCTAGCGGTGGGAGAACCGGGGAGCTGTTTTTT
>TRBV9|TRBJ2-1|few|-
CASSVGYTNEQFF
TGTGCCAGCAGCGTAGGCTATACCAATGAGCAGTTCTTC
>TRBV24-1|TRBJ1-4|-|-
CATSEGTALNEKLFF
TGTGCCACCAGTGAGGGGACCGCCCTGAATGAAAAACTGTTTTTT
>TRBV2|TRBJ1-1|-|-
CASKTGNTEAFF
TGTGCCAGCAAAACGGGGAACACTGAAGCTTTCTTT
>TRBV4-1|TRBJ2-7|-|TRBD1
CASSQEADRAYEQYF
TGCGCCAGCAGCCAAGAAGCGGACAGGGCCTACGAGCAGTACTTC
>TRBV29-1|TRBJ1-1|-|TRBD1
CSARQGITEAFF
TGCAGCGCCCGACAGGGGATCACTGAAGCTTTCTTT
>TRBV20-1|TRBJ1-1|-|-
CSAAGGRTFF
TGCAGTGCCGCAGGTGGGCGAACTTTCTTT
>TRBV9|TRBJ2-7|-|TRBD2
CASSVASGTYEQYF
TGTGCCAGCAGCGTAGCTAGCGGAACCTACGAGCAGTACTTC
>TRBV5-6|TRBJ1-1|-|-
CATPGGGSPNTEAFF
TGTGCCACCCCTGGGGGAGGGTCACCGAACACTGAAGCTTTCTTT
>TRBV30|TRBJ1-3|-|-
CAWRRESGNTIYF
TGTGCCTGGAGACGGGAGTCTGGAAACACCATATATTTT
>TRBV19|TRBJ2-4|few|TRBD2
CASSAVPGLAVAKNIQYF
TGTGCCAGTAGTGCTGTTCCGGGACTAGCGGTAGCCAAAAACATTCAGTACTTC
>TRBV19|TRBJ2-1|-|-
CASSIDFSTAQMNEQFF
TGTGCCAGTAGTATAGACTTTTCAACGGCGCAAATGAATGAGCAGTTCTTC
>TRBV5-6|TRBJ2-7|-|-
CASSSISTGNYEQYF
TGTGCCAGCAGCTCCATCTCTACAGGGAACTACGAGCAGTACTTC
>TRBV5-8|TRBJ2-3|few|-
CASSLVGTDTQYF
TGTGCCAGCAGCTTGGTCGGCACAGATACGCAGTATTTT